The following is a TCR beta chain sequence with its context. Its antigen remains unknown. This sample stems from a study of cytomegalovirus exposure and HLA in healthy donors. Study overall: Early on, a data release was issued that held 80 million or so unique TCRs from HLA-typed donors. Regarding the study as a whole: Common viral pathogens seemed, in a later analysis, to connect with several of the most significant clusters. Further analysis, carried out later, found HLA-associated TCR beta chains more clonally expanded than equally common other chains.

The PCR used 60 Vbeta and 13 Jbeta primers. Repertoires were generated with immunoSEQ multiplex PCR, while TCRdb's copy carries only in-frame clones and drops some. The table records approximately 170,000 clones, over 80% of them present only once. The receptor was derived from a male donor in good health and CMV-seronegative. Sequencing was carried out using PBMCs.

CDR3 protein: CASSFFGEETQYF. Written as DNA, the CDR3 is TGTGCCAGCAGCTTTTTCGGGGAAGAGACCCAGTACTTC. V and J are TRBV7-6 and TRBJ2-5; D is perhaps TRBD2 (5 bases). V shed 3 bases and J shed 3 bases, with 8 bases lying between them. The CDR3 spans 13 residues. The germline CDR1 and CDR2 sequences are SGHVS and FNYEAQ.